Detailed here is one T cell receptor (beta chain). The antigen this receptor binds is unknown. There are no base qualities to consult, and no much larger clone falls within one base. The sample belongs to a study of cytomegalovirus exposure and HLA in healthy donors (TCRdb year 2017). About the study as a whole: The 650 to 800 repertoires of the first cohort and the 95 to 150 validation repertoires were produced on the same platform, according to a later analysis. The study aimed to test whether signatures of past pathogen exposure could be identified by cataloging public T cell receptors. A separate validation cohort of over a hundred different subjects was used in addition to the 666-subject first cohort. To predict cytomegalovirus infection status, the study brought together high-throughput TCR immunosequencing, statistical association of individual TCRs with disease status, and machine learning. The paper as a whole reports these results and caveats: Across donors, most TCR sequences were observed very rarely, whereas some public TCRs were present in many individuals. A total of fewer than 200 TCR beta chains were listed by the study as associated with cytomegalovirus. It was suggested by the authors that the approach could potentially be generalized to other disease states and immunological phenotypes. A later analysis lacked HLA typing for the validation cohort, so it scored co-occurrence in that cohort across all 120 repertoires. Subsequent analysis determined that TCRs grouped into clusters in the first cohort also showed a tendency toward co-occurrence across the roughly 120 validation repertoires, and approximately 94% of cluster scores exceeded 0. The classifier was reported to diagnose cytomegalovirus status with high specificity and sensitivity in both the original cohort and the validation cohort. In vitro tests confirmed that three of the cytomegalovirus-associated TCR beta chains recognize cytomegalovirus antigens.

The donors belonged to the validation cohort of approximately 130 subjects, which was separate from the approximately 700-subject first cohort. V trim: 1 base; J trim: 1 base; unmatched bases: 1. From cysteine to phenylalanine, the CDR3 is 15 amino acids long. Only the CDR3 part of the read is kept: 45 bases, read in frame from the first base. CDR1 SEHNR and CDR2 FQNEAQ are derived from the germline V gene (reference sequence). The receptor library was made with the immunoSEQ multiplex PCR assay. In the original analysis: A statistical classification framework was built for diagnosing cytomegalovirus status from the catalog of TCR beta chain sequences. This immuneACCESS table, as held by TCRdb, lists in-frame sequences with V and J called but not all clones. Of the missing ones, under half trace to an unresolved V gene in checked studies; the others have no known cause. From that table come the V and J calls and clone size; the DNA was used to work out D and trimming. Within this sample are approximately 210,000 clones, with almost 90% of them counted one time only. The biggest ten clones account for roughly 2.8% of the sample.

The origin of this receptor is a woman between 18 and 30 years old in good health and CMV-seronegative. Here the chain combines TRBV7-9 and TRBJ2-3; 8 junctional bases match TRBD1. The sequenced material came from PBMCs. The CDR3 protein is CASSLVTGGTDTQYF. The nucleotide sequence is given as TGTGCCAGCAGCTTAGTGACAGGGGGCACAGATACGCAGTATTTT.